The entry that follows covers one TCR beta chain sequence. The target of this receptor is not known. No per-base quality is available; no much larger clone lies one base away. These data originate in a study of cytomegalovirus exposure and HLA in healthy donors (dated by TCRdb to about 2017). Background for the entire study: According to a later analysis, one platform produced both the approximately 110 validation repertoires and the 720 or so repertoires of the first cohort. To predict cytomegalovirus infection status, the study brought together high-throughput TCR immunosequencing, statistical association of individual TCRs with disease status, and machine learning. The study was designed to test whether signatures of past pathogen exposure could be identified by cataloging public T cell receptors. In addition to the first cohort of hundreds of subjects, a separate validation cohort of around 110 different subjects was used. Study-wide conclusions, independent of this receptor: In a later analysis, TCRs clustered in the first cohort were found to also tend to co-occur in the 110 or so validation repertoires, with approximately 95% of cluster scores above 0. The study gave a list of roughly 150 TCR beta chains associated with cytomegalovirus. Across donors, most TCR sequences were observed very rarely, whereas some public TCRs were present in many individuals. A later analysis lacked HLA typing for the validation cohort, so it scored co-occurrence in that cohort across all 130 or so repertoires. The authors suggested that the approach could potentially be generalized to other disease states and immunological phenotypes. The classifier was reported to diagnose cytomegalovirus status with high specificity and sensitivity in both the original and validation cohorts. A few of the identified cytomegalovirus-associated TCR beta chains were confirmed in vitro to be specific for cytomegalovirus antigens.

From cysteine to phenylalanine, the CDR3 is 14 amino acids long. The kept DNA is CDR3 alone, 42 bases in frame from the first base. V is cut by 0 bases and J by 0 bases, and the space between the germline ends is 8 bases. CDR1 SQVTM and CDR2 ANQGSEA were looked up in the germline V gene. Donors formed part of the validation cohort, which comprised some 120 subjects and was distinct from the first cohort of under 850 subjects. Libraries came from the immunoSEQ multiplex PCR assay. Turning to the authors' computational methods: A statistical classification framework was developed to diagnose cytomegalovirus status using the catalog of TCR beta chain sequences. Here the immuneACCESS table is served through TCRdb, limited to in-frame sequences with V and J called. Missing clones are a known gap in these copies; in checked studies unresolved V genes cover under half, and the rest lacks a known reason. For V, J and clone size, that table is used; D and trimming come from the DNA. Within this sample are roughly 100,000 clones, with less than 95% of them counted one time only. The top ten hold approximately 1% of the sample.

The chain is encoded by TRBV29-1 joined to TRBJ1-1; no D gene call is confident. This clonotype was obtained from a woman between 18 and 29 years old in good health and CMV-seronegative. The sample consisted of PBMCs. The CDR3 is CSVEDVQMNTEAFF. The nucleotide sequence is TGCAGCGTTGAAGATGTCCAGATGAACACTGAAGCTTTCTTT.